Listed below are T cell receptor beta chains from one sample, sequenced in a study of cytomegalovirus exposure and HLA in healthy donors. Here immunoSEQ multiplex PCR was the method, and the copy in TCRdb shows in-frame clones only, minus some. This sample carries around 180,000 clones, around 86% of them seen once, and the ten largest clones take 1.5% to 2%. Material: PBMCs. The receptor source for this set is a woman aged 18-29 years in good health and CMV-seronegative. Both conserved end residues are trimmed from each CDR3.

V gene,J gene,CDR3 protein
TRBV5-6,TRBJ2-3,ASSLSGGTTDTQY
TRBV2,TRBJ2-5,ASNLDRSQETQY
TRBV29-1,TRBJ1-1,SVARTSGTEAF
TRBV27,-,ASSLWGNSYEQY
TRBV27,TRBJ2-5,ASSGPGLLLY
TRBV18,TRBJ2-3,ASSPPPGIDTQY
TRBV7-9,TRBJ2-4,ASSSGLDVDIQY
TRBV9,TRBJ1-5,ASSDGGGASPQH
TRBV7-3,TRBJ2-3,ASSFGYGAGGDTQY
TRBV7-6,TRBJ1-4,ASSLFTGFGATNEKLF
TRBV29-1,TRBJ1-3,SVENRAGNTIY
TRBV19,TRBJ1-5,ASSGIPYRVRSNQPQH
TRBV6-5,TRBJ2-6,ASSYEGVAGANVLT
TRBV4-3,TRBJ2-7,ASSQGTGTYEQY
TRBV28,TRBJ1-4,ASRRQGAGEKLF
TRBV4-2,TRBJ1-1,ASSHLEGEAF
TRBV4-3,TRBJ1-1,ASSQDTVTEAF
TRBV12-2,TRBJ2-5,ASRLEGLAGVEETQY
TRBV23-1,TRBJ2-2,ASSQWKVREPLSGELF
TRBV4-2,TRBJ2-7,ASSLRTSGGNEQY
TRBV10-1,TRBJ1-5,ASSEPGRAQH
TRBV11-3,TRBJ1-2,ASSLREGLGYT
TRBV9,TRBJ2-7,ASSVLAGGPYEQY
TRBV20-1,TRBJ2-6,SARGQGSLT
TRBV4-1,TRBJ2-2,ASSHSTSVGELF
TRBV27,TRBJ2-4,ASSLLPYPGQGGNIQY
TRBV12-5,TRBJ1-5,ASGIDILTQGRSNQPQH
TRBV19,TRBJ1-5,ASQDGQGYQPQH
TRBV19,TRBJ1-1,ASSLTRSSGTEAF
TRBV2,TRBJ2-5,ASSDVGLAGPNQETQY
TRBV18,TRBJ2-7,ASSGQGLGLAYEQY
TRBV7-2,TRBJ1-1,ASSLVGRAF
TRBV20-1,TRBJ2-3,SASRGDTQY
TRBV5-1,TRBJ1-1,ASSLSGLTGQYNTEAF
TRBV19,TRBJ1-1,ASSPSGTSNTEAF
TRBV6-1,TRBJ1-1,ASSTRGRRDTEAF
TRBV5-1,TRBJ2-5,ASSYLAGGGQETQY
TRBV19,TRBJ2-7,ASSQGQGWSGYEQY
TRBV6-5,TRBJ2-7,ASSQSSGRAGILY
TRBV9,TRBJ1-1,ASSVAGGWTEAF
TRBV2,TRBJ2-2,ASSEAAAKTGELF
TRBV9,TRBJ2-7,ASSVGGDEQY
TRBV4-1,TRBJ1-4,ASSRAQGNEKLF
TRBV7-3,TRBJ1-1,ASSSQRNTEAF
TRBV5-6,TRBJ2-5,ASSLYHTQETQY
TRBV6-5,TRBJ2-1,ASIGVGHEQF
TRBV7-9,TRBJ1-2,ASTRGGSSNYGYT
TRBV30,TRBJ2-7,AWSVGTDYEQY
TRBV19,TRBJ2-2,ATRVGLASTGELF
TRBV19,TRBJ2-2,ASSISLVLTGELF
TRBV5-8,TRBJ2-7,ASIPRSALREQY
TRBV7-9,TRBJ1-2,ASSRSYVGGYT
TRBV30,TRBJ1-4,ACSGTVNEKLF
TRBV4-2,TRBJ2-1,ASSPSGSSQF
TRBV6-5,TRBJ2-7,ASSYSGQGAYEQY
TRBV27,TRBJ2-1,ASSRRGYNEQF
TRBV7-8,TRBJ2-7,ASSLAPGQGYEQY